The TCR beta chain under discussion was sequenced for a study of response to subunit inactivated influenza vaccine. Study conclusions and caveats: The authors proposed limited new T cell recruitment per seasonal influenza vaccination.

TCRdb called the RT-PCR reads again in MiXCR, with one record for every CDR3 protein. The data show approximately 160,000 distinct CDR3 sequences, over 8.5% seen once. Concerning this clonotype itself: As yet, its antigen is unknown.

V lost 3 bases and J lost 7, with 13 bases in between. This CDR3 contains 13 residues. Per the germline V gene, CDR1 is SGHAT and CDR2 is FQNNGV. Sequencing was performed on CD8+ T cells sorted from PBMCs, taken 23 to 25 months after vaccination. This clonotype was obtained from a man aged 45 to 70 who received an inactivated influenza vaccine. V is TRBV11-2 and J is TRBJ2-7; TRBD2 might be the D (5 bases). The CDR3 loop is CASSLSWTREQYF. CDR3 nucleotides: TGTGCCAGCAGCTTGTCTTGGACTCGGGAGCAGTACTTC.